One and the same sample provided the 19 T cell receptor beta chains below, sequenced in a study of identical twins. TCRdb re-called the 5' RACE reads with MiXCR, one entry per CDR3 protein. The table includes 450,000 or so distinct CDR3 sequences, 18% detected once. The specimen was naive T cells sorted from blood. The receptors were gathered from a man aged 50-60 years in good health.

This clonotype has ten or more counts. The gene calls are TRBV12-3 or TRBV12-4 and TRBJ2-7; TRBD1 matches 9 bases. J gave up 1 base and V 3 bases, and 4 bases lay outside the gene matches. This CDR3 has 15 amino acids. CDR3 DNA: TGTGCCAGCAGTTTTAAGGGACAGGGATCCTACGAGCAGTACTTC. As protein: CASSFKGQGSYEQYF.

In the case of this clonotype: One end of the junction is discordant with germline, which a read error may explain. The CDR3 DNA sequence: TGTGCCAGCAGTTTACGGGGGAACTATGGCTCCACCTTC. Its translation is CASSLRGNYGSTF. The chain couples TRBV27 to TRBJ1-2; D might be TRBD1 (5 bases). The length of the CDR3 is 13 residues. Germline-derived CDR1 and CDR2 are MNHEY and SMNVEV (reference sequence).

The chain has TRBV20-1 and TRBJ2-7, with a tentative D call TRBD2 (6 bases). Germline loops: CDR1 DFQATT, CDR2 SNEGSKA (reference sequence). V was pared by 6 bases and J by 7 bases, with 16 bases between. The CDR3 runs 12 residues. CDR3 amino acids: CSAGTQAGEQYF. DNA of the CDR3: TGCAGTGCCGGGACCCAAGCGGGTGAGCAGTACTTC.

A word on this clonotype: The junction shows a germline mismatch at one end, possibly a read error. This chain connects TRBV7-2 to TRBJ2-4; 7 positions match TRBD1. The CDR3 contains 15 residues. Germline V gene sequence: CDR1 SGHTA, CDR2 FQGNSA. CDR3 in amino acids: CASILVEGAGNIQYF. CDR3 nucleotide sequence: TGTGCCAGCATCTTAGTCGAGGGGGCGGGAAACATTCAGTACTTC.

This clonotype occurred many times. The chain recombines TRBV7-6 with TRBJ1-1; D remains unclear. Trimming cost V 0 bases and J 0 bases, with 14 bases left between them. Germline CDR1 is SGHVS and CDR2 is FNYEAQ. This CDR3 is 17 amino acids long. In nucleotides, the CDR3 is TGTGCCAGCAGCTTAGCGCCTCGGGGTCCCATGAACACTGAAGCTTTCTTT. Residues: CASSLAPRGPMNTEAFF.

This clonotype showed up many times. This rearrangement joins TRBV15 to TRBJ2-2, with 8 bases matching TRBD1. The CDR3 sequence is 14 residues long. Germline CDR1 LNHNV, CDR2 YYDKDF (reference sequence). Trimming took 3 bases from V and 4 from J; bases not matched to a gene: 1. As DNA, the CDR3 is TGTGCCACCAGCAGGGACAGGGCCACCGGGGAGCTGTTTTTT. Its translation is CATSRDRATGELFF.

The chain combines TRBV25-1 with TRBJ1-1, with a possible D match to TRBD1 (5 bases). Trimming removed 9 bases from V and 3 bases from J, with 17 bases in between. The germline V gene has CDR1 MGHDK and CDR2 SYGVNS. The CDR3 covers 14 residues. The CDR3 spells CASREAGSHTEAFF. The CDR3 DNA is TGTGCCAGTCGGGAGGCAGGGTCCCACACTGAAGCTTTCTTT.

The J gene is TRBJ2-5, the V gene TRBV3-1, with TRBD2 matching over 7 bases. Germline V CDR1 and CDR2: LGHDT, YNNKEL (reference sequence). The CDR3 is made up of 17 amino acids. Losses at the gene ends were 3 bases for V and 0 bases for J; bases not matched to a gene: 10. CDR3 in amino acids: CASSHGSAGPNQETQYF. The CDR3 coding sequence is TGTGCCAGCAGCCATGGGTCAGCGGGGCCGAACCAAGAGACCCAGTACTTC.

The rearrangement uses TRBV5-1 and TRBJ2-7; no firm D call. The ends were cut back, 4 bases at V and 9 bases at J, with 14 bases in the middle. This CDR3 contains 12 residues. Germline V gene lookup returns CDR1 SGHRS and CDR2 YFSETQ. Here the CDR3 reads CASSTSSDAQYF. The CDR3 coding sequence is TGCGCCAGCAGCACCTCATCGGACGCGCAGTACTTC. Supplemented by reference TRBV5-1 and TRBJ2-7, the full variable domain reads KAGVTQTPRYLIKTRGQQVTLSCSPISGHRSVSWYQQTPGQGLQFLFEYFSETQRNKGNFPGRFSGRQFSNSRSEMNVSTLELGDSALYLCASSTSSDAQYFGPGTRLTVT.

A remark on this clonotype: A read error may be the cause here, since a much bigger clone is one base away. The genes are TRBV5-1 and TRBJ2-7, with 7 bases lining up with TRBD1. This CDR3 region has 14 residues. CDR1 and CDR2 from the germline V gene are SGHRS and YFSETQ. With V trimmed by 0 bases and J by 6 bases, 6 bases remained unmatched. The CDR3 region has the DNA TGCGCCAGCAGCTTGGACAGGGGAGTCATCGAGCAGTACTTC. Amino acid sequence: CASSLDRGVIEQYF.

The chain uses TRBV4-2 and TRBJ1-2, with D possibly matching TRBD1 (6 bases). This CDR3 spans 16 amino acids. The germline V gene encodes CDR1 LGHNA and CDR2 YNFKEQ. The germline V and J ends were trimmed by 0 bases and 0 bases, with 11 bases remaining between them. The CDR3 bases are TGTGCCAGCAGCCAAGAAGTAGGGGGTTCTAACTATGGCTACACCTTC. It yields the protein CASSQEVGGSNYGYTF.

The chain combines TRBV7-2 with TRBJ2-1; 10 bases fit TRBD2. This CDR3 spans 16 amino acids. With 5 bases clipped from V and 3 bases from J, the junction kept 7 bases outside the gene matches. Germline lookup yields CDR1 SGHTA and CDR2 FQGNSA. The CDR3 reads CASSPSRLAGYNEQFF. The DNA of the CDR3 is TGTGCCAGCAGCCCTTCCCGACTAGCGGGCTACAATGAGCAGTTCTTC. Variable domain in full (rest from reference TRBV7-2 and TRBJ2-1): GAGVSQSPSNKVTEKGKDVELRCDPISGHTALYWYRQSLGQGLEFLIYFQGNSAPDKSGLPSDRFSAERTGGSVSTLTIQRTQQEDSAVYLCASSPSRLAGYNEQFFGPGTRLTVL.

This clonotype was observed a handful of times. This chain joins TRBV4-1 and TRBJ2-5; possibly TRBD1 for D (5 bases). The V end lost 1 base, the J end lost 1 base, and 7 bases lay between the germline ends. Germline assignment: CDR1 MGHRA and CDR2 YSYEKL. The CDR3 contains 14 residues. The CDR3 DNA reads TGCGCCAGCAGCCAAGGGACACCCCAAGAGACCCAGTACTTC. Translating gives CASSQGTPQETQYF.

The rearrangement joins TRBV23-1 to TRBJ2-2; 9 bases line up with TRBD2. TRBV23-1 is reported as an ORF; its role is uncertain. Trimming removed 0 bases from V and 3 bases from J; junction bases left unmatched: 2. This CDR3 region has 16 residues. Here the CDR3 reads CASSQSPSGDTGELFF. For the CDR3, the DNA is TGCGCCAGCAGTCAATCGCCTAGCGGGGACACCGGGGAGCTGTTTTTT.

This clonotype showed up just a few times. This chain links TRBV5-5 with TRBJ2-7; weak D call: TRBD2 (6 bases). The ends were cut back, 4 bases at V and 0 bases at J, with 14 bases in the middle. From germline, CDR1 is SGHKS and CDR2 YYEKEE (reference sequence). CDR3 length equals 15 residues. Written as DNA, the CDR3 is TGTGCCAGCAGCCATCCACCCGGGGGCTCCTACGAGCAGTACTTC. Encoded protein: CASSHPPGGSYEQYF. The whole variable domain, filled in from reference TRBV5-5 and TRBJ2-7, reads DAGVTQSPTHLIKTRGQQVTLRCSPISGHKSVSWYQQVLGQGPQFIFQYYEKEERGRGNFPDRFSARQFPNYSSELNVNALLLGDSALYLCASSHPPGGSYEQYFGPGTRLTVT.

This clonotype was picked up many times. The chain employs TRBV4-3 and TRBJ1-1, with D possibly being TRBD1 (6 bases). Trimming shortened V by 7 bases and J by 5 bases, and 11 bases separated the two germline ends. The germline V gene encodes CDR1 LGHNA and CDR2 YSLEER. This CDR3 contains 12 residues. The CDR3 DNA is TGCGCCAGCATCCAGGGGAGGACTGAAGCTTTCTTT. It translates to CASIQGRTEAFF.

This chain joins TRBV6-1 and TRBJ2-1; D tentatively fits TRBD1 or TRBD2 (5 bases each). V was shortened by 6 bases and J by 9 bases, with 9 bases between the two germline ends. Germline V gene data show CDR1 as MNHNS and CDR2 as SASEGT. This CDR3 has 11 amino acids. The CDR3 region has the DNA TGTGCCAGCAGGGCCGGGACTGAGCAGTTCTTC. Residues: CASRAGTEQFF.

This clonotype showed up many times. The CDR3 is CSARSYSSYNEQFF. CDR3 nucleotide sequence: TGCAGTGCTAGATCCTACAGCTCCTACAATGAGCAGTTCTTC. The chain uses TRBV20-1 and TRBJ2-1; D gene unclear. Trimming shortened V by 2 bases and J by 0 bases, and 8 bases separated the two germline ends. There are 14 residues in the CDR3. CDR1 DFQATT and CDR2 SNEGSKA come from the germline V gene (reference sequence).

This chain joins TRBV15 and TRBJ2-5; D ambiguous. The CDR3 loop spans 13 amino acids. Trimming shortened V by 0 bases and J by 1 base, and 3 bases separated the two germline ends. Germline-derived CDR1 and CDR2 are LNHNV and YYDKDF (reference sequence). CDR3 protein: CATSREAQETQYF. The CDR3 DNA sequence: TGTGCCACCAGCAGAGAAGCCCAAGAGACCCAGTACTTC.